This T cell receptor beta chain was sequenced for a study of neurological immune-mediated disorders. Whole-study findings and limits: The greatest TCR clonal expansion appeared in HTLV-1-associated myelopathy and the smallest, falling below healthy controls, in multiple sclerosis. Expanded clones shared no identical CDR3 amino acid sequences across subjects, which suggested private TCR-beta repertoires in all groups.

The CDR3 is 14 amino acids. V shed 1 base, J shed 1 base, and the junction held 0 bases outside the gene matches. From germline, CDR1 is LNHNV and CDR2 YYDKDF (reference sequence). TCRdb re-called the 5' RACE reads through MiXCR, storing one row per CDR3 protein. This sample has some 30,000 distinct CDR3 sequences, with roughly 23% found just once. In this sample, this clonotype turned up many times. Its target is unknown. Material for sequencing was CD4+ T cells from blood. V gene TRBV15 combines with J gene TRBJ2-5; 7 bases align to TRBD2. This receptor was taken from a man aged 45-65 years with HTLV-1-associated myelopathy (HAM/TSP). CDR3 residues: CATSRGLAQETQYF. The DNA of the CDR3 is TGTGCCACCAGCAGAGGACTAGCCCAAGAGACCCAGTACTTC.